These T cell receptor beta chains were read from a single sample in a study of regulatory T cells in long-lasting Graves disease. TCRdb reprocessed the multiplex PCR reads via MiXCR and lists one record per CDR3 protein. The table lists over 500,000 distinct CDR3 sequences, about 16% of them singletons. The data were also submitted as part of a second study, on T cells in Graves' hyperthyroidism and ophthalmopathy.

Source: peripheral blood mononuclear cells (PBMCs), taken at new diagnosis, from a patient treated with antithyroid drugs. Receptor source: a woman under 40 with Graves disease. Each CDR3 is given with its conserved first and last residue. The order of the fields is clone size, V gene, J gene, CDR3 protein. Part of the rows lack a size; the others show once, few, many or a class for expanded clones.

>many|TRBV7-3|TRBJ1-1
CASSLEGGNTEAFF
>.|TRBV6-2/TRBV6-3|TRBJ1-4
CASSDRDSATNEKLFF
>few|TRBV19|TRBJ2-5
CASSLTSGRSTQYF
>.|TRBV9|TRBJ2-3
CASRAGQGSTDTQYF
>few|TRBV20-1|TRBJ2-7
CSARDARLYEQYF
>once|TRBV20-1|TRBJ1-2
CSATYRALNYGYTF
>.|TRBV30|TRBJ2-1
CAWSHSLAGALEQFF
>.|TRBV19|TRBJ2-2
CASSIHPRELFF
>many|TRBV27|TRBJ1-1
CASSDRVGEAFF
>many|TRBV28|TRBJ1-2
CASRTGVSYGYTF
>many|TRBV20-1|TRBJ2-1
CSARGQGAVGEQFF
>many|TRBV28|TRBJ2-3
CASSTTSSTDTQYF
>many|TRBV3-1|TRBJ1-1
CASSTVGTEAFF